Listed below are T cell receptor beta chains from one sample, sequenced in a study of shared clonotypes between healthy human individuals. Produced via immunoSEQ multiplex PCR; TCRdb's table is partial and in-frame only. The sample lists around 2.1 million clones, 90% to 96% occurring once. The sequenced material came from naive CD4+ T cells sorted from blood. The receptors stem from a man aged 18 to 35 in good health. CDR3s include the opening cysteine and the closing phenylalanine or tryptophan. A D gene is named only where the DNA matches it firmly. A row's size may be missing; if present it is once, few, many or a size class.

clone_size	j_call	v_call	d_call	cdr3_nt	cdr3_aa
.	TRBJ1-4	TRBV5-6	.	TGTGCCAGCAGCTTGGTCGGAGGGGGTGAAAAACTGTTTTTT	CASSLVGGGEKLFF
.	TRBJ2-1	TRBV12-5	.	TGTGCTAGTGGGACTCTAGCGTTCAATGAGCAGTTCTTC	CASGTLAFNEQFF
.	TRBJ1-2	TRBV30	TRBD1	TGTGCCTGGAGTAGGGACAGGGCATACTATGGCTACACCTTC	CAWSRDRAYYGYTF
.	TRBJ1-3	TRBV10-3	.	TGTGCCATCAGTGACACCCAGGGGTTTGGAAACACCATATATTTT	CAISDTQGFGNTIYF
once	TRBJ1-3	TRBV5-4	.	TGTGCCAGCAGCTTGGGGGGGTCCATCTCTGGAAACACCATATATTTT	CASSLGGSISGNTIYF
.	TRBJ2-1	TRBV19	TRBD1	TGTGCCAGTAGTATTACCTCCGGGACAGGGCATGGTGAGCAGTTCTTC	CASSITSGTGHGEQFF
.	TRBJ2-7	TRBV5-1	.	TGCGCCAGCAGCTTGGCGTTGGGGACCGAGTACGAGCAGTACTTC	CASSLALGTEYEQYF
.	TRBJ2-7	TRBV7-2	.	TGTGCCAGCAGCAACCCTCCTGTCACCTACGAGCAGTACTTC	CASSNPPVTYEQYF
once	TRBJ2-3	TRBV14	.	TGTGCCATTGAATTGGGGCGGGGTGCTAGCACAGATACGCAGTATTTT	CAIELGRGASTDTQYF
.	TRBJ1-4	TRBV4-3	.	TGCGCCAGCAGCCAAGCGGGAGGGGCGAGTGAAAAACTGTTTTTT	CASSQAGGASEKLFF
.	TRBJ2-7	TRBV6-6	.	TGTGCCAGCAGGAGTACCGGGCAGAGCTCCTACGAGCAGTACTTC	CASRSTGQSSYEQYF
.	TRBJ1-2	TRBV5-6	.	TGTGCCAGCAGCTTGGGTGGGCGGCAGAACTATGGCTACACCTTC	CASSLGGRQNYGYTF
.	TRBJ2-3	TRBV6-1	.	TGTGCCAGCACCGAAGGGGCGGGGTACACAGATACGCAGTATTTT	CASTEGAGYTDTQYF
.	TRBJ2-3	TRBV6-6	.	TGTGCCAGCAGTTACTCGATTTCAGATACGCAGTATTTT	CASSYSISDTQYF
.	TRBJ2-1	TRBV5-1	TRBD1	TGCGCCAGCAGCTTAGTACAGGGGGAAGACGGGTACAATGAGCAGTTCTTC	CASSLVQGEDGYNEQFF
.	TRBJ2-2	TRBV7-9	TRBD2	TGTGCCAGCAGCCCAGCCAGAACAGCGGGGCTAGACACCGGGGAGCTGTTTTTT	CASSPARTAGLDTGELFF
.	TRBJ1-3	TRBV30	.	TGTGCCTGGAGCCGACAGGCATTCTCTGGAAACACCATATATTTT	CAWSRQAFSGNTIYF
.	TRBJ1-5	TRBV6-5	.	TGTGCCAGCAGTATTTCGAGGGGCGGTCAGCCCCAGCATTTT	CASSISRGGQPQHF
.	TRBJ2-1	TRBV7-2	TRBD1	TGTGCCAGCAGCCGGACAGGGGGGAATGAGCAGTTCTTC	CASSRTGGNEQFF
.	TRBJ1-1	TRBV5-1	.	TGCGCCAGCAGCTTGGACGTGGGGGGTAACACTGAAGCTTTCTTT	CASSLDVGGNTEAFF
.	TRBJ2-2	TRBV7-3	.	TGTGCCAGCCAGGGAGGCACCGGGGAGCTGTTTTTT	CASQGGTGELFF
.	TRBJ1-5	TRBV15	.	TGTGCCACCAGCAGATACGGGAGCAATCAGCCCCAGCATTTT	CATSRYGSNQPQHF
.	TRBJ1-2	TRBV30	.	TGTGCCTGGAGTGTCTCCCGAGGGTTTAACTATGGCTACACCTTC	CAWSVSRGFNYGYTF
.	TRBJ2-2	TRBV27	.	TGTGCCAGCACTACGAACACCGGGGAGCTGTTTTTT	CASTTNTGELFF
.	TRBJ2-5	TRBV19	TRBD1	TGTGCCAGTACCCCGGGACAGGCTAACCAAGAGACCCAGTACTTC	CASTPGQANQETQYF
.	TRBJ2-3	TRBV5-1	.	TGCGCCAGCAGCTTGGGCCCAACAGATACGCAGTATTTT	CASSLGPTDTQYF
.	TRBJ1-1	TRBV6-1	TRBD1	TGTGCCAGCAGACGACAGGGTGAATCTTTCTTT	CASRRQGESFF
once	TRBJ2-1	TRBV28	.	TGTGCCAGCAGTTTAGATCAAGGCGTTTGGGAGCAGTTCTTC	CASSLDQGVWEQFF
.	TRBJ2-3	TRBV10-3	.	TGTGCCATCAGTGGGTCAGGCTCAGATACGCAGTATTTT	CAISGSGSDTQYF
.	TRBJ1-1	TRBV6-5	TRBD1	TGTGCCAGCTCGCGAACAGGGGGAGTCGTCCAAGCTTTCTTT	CASSRTGGVVQAFF
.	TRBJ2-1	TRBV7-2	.	TGTGCCAGCAGCTTGGAGGGAGGTCCTTCCCGAGGGCTGTTCTTC	CASSLEGGPSRGLFF
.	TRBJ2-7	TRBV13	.	TGTGCCAGCAGCGCCCGTCAGGGGAACGAGCAGTACTTC	CASSARQGNEQYF
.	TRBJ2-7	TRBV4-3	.	TGCGCCAGCAGCCAAGGGTGGGGTACCTACGAGCAGTACTTC	CASSQGWGTYEQYF
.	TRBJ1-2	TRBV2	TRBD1	TGTGCCAGTGACTTTGGGACAGGGGGATCTGGCTACACCTTC	CASDFGTGGSGYTF
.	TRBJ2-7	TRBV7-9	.	TGTGCCAGCAGCTTAGCGAATCAGAAGGGAATGGGAGAGCAGTACTTC	CASSLANQKGMGEQYF
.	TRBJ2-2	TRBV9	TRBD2	TGTGCCAGCAGCGTAGGTCCGGGACTAGCGGGAGGTGGCGGGGAGCTGTTTTTT	CASSVGPGLAGGGGELFF
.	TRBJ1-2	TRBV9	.	TGTGCCAGCAGCCCACAGGCTTCGCTAATCCTAGCTAACTATGGCTACACCTTC	CASSPQASLILANYGYTF
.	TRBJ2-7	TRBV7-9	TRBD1	TGTGCCAGCAGCCCTATGAGGACAGGGGGCCTGTCTACTTCCTACGAGCAGTACTTC	CASSPMRTGGLSTSYEQYF